This T cell receptor beta chain was sequenced during a study of cytomegalovirus exposure and HLA in healthy donors. Germline CDR1 reads MGHRA; CDR2 reads YSYEKL. The CDR3 spans 15 residues. With 2 bases clipped from V and 4 bases from J, the junction kept 7 bases outside the gene matches. The donors formed part of the 120-subject validation cohort, distinct from the approximately 670-subject first cohort. Broader study findings: Reports showed the classifier diagnosing cytomegalovirus status with high specificity and sensitivity. The study flagged roughly 150 TCR beta chains as cytomegalovirus-associated. One later analysis, an examination of the 120 validation repertoires, found that first-cohort TCR clusters tended to co-occur in them.

As for this clone: The antigen is not known.

The assay was immunoSEQ multiplex PCR, and TCRdb's table has in-frame clones only and misses some. The profile shows around 160,000 clones, roughly 84% of them singletons. This rearrangement joins TRBV4-1 to TRBJ2-7; 8 bases line up with TRBD2. Input material: PBMCs. This receptor was taken from a young man in good health and CMV-seropositive. CDR3 loop: CASSQTRGVYYEQYF. The CDR3 DNA reads TGCGCCAGCAGCCAAACGCGGGGGGTCTATTACGAGCAGTACTTC.